This T cell receptor beta chain was captured in a study of blood T cell repertoires in COVID-19. Sequencing was performed with immunoSEQ multiplex PCR; in TCRdb, only in-frame clones are kept and a portion is missing. The top ten hold less than 30% of the sample, which has 30,000 to 45,000 clones, 81% seen once. The CDR3 extends over 12 amino acids. In germline, CDR1 is MNHEY, CDR2 SVGAGI. The ends were cut back, 1 base at V and 4 bases at J, with 4 bases in the middle. The count of this clone is one. Sequencing was carried out using peripheral blood. The sequence was collected from a man aged 80 or over with active or convalescent COVID-19. The chain links TRBV6-5 to TRBJ1-1, with D uncertain. The CDR3 reads CASSYLATEAFF. The CDR3 region has the DNA TGTGCCAGCAGTTACTTAGCCACTGAAGCTTTCTTT.